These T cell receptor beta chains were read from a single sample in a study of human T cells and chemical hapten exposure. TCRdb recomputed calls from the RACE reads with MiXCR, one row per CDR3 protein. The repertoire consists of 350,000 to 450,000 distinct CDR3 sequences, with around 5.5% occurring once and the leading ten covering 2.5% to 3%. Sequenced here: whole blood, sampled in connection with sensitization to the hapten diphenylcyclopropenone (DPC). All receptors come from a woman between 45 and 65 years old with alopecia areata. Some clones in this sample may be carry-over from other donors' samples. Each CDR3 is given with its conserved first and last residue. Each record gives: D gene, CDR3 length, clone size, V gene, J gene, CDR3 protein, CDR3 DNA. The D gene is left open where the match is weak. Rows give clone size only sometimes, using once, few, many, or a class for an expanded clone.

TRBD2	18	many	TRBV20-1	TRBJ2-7	CSASPAGLAGLSSYEQYF	TGCAGTGCTAGCCCCGCGGGACTAGCGGGGCTGAGCTCCTACGAGCAGTACTTC
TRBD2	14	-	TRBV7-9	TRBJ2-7	CASSLNGGAGEQYF	TGTGCCAGCAGCTTAAACGGGGGGGCAGGAGAGCAGTACTTC
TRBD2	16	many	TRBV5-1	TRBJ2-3	CASAWTSGRAKDTQYF	TGCGCCAGCGCCTGGACTAGCGGGAGGGCCAAAGATACGCAGTATTTT
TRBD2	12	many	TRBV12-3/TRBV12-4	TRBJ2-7	CASALAGEEQYF	TGTGCCAGCGCCCTAGCGGGAGAAGAGCAGTACTTC
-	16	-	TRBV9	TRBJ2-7	CASSDSVGGDSYEQYF	TGTGCCAGCAGCGACTCTGTCGGCGGAGACTCCTACGAGCAGTACTTC
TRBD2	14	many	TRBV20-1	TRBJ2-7	CSARDQRTRYEQYF	TGCAGTGCTAGAGATCAGAGGACTAGATACGAGCAGTACTTC
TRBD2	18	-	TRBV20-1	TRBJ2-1	CSARDTGLAGGTYNEQFF	TGCAGTGCTAGAGATACGGGACTAGCGGGAGGGACATACAATGAGCAGTTCTTC
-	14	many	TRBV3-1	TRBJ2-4	CASSWAQAKNIQYF	TGTGCCAGTAGCTGGGCACAGGCCAAAAACATTCAGTACTTC
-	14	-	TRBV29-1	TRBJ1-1	CSVGEHGGNTEAFF	TGCAGCGTGGGGGAACACGGGGGAAACACTGAAGCTTTCTTT
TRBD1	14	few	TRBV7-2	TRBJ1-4	CASSRDRGMEKLFF	TGTGCCAGCAGCCGGGACAGGGGCATGGAAAAACTGTTTTTT
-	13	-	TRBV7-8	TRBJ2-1	CASSLASAPEQFF	TGTGCCAGCAGCTTAGCGTCGGCGCCTGAGCAGTTCTTC
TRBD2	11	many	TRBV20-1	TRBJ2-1	CSASSGGPKFF	TGCAGTGCTAGTAGCGGGGGGCCCAAGTTCTTC
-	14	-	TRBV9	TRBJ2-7	CASSVGGTTHEQYF	TGTGCCAGCAGCGTAGGTGGCACCACACACGAGCAGTACTTC
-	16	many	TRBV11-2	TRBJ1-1	CASSPERALPRTEAFF	TGTGCCAGCAGCCCCGAGAGGGCTCTCCCGAGAACTGAAGCTTTCTTT
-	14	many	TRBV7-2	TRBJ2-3	CASSLARGTDTQYF	TGTGCCAGCAGCTTAGCCCGGGGCACAGATACGCAGTATTTT
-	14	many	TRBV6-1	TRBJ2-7	CASSEPSSSYEQYF	TGTGCCAGCAGTGAACCGAGTAGCTCCTACGAGCAGTACTTC
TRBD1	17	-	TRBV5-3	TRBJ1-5	CARSCGQGVTSNQPQHF	TGTGCCAGAAGCTGTGGACAGGGAGTAACGAGCAATCAGCCCCAGCATTTT
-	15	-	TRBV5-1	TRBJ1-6	CASSLESGYNSPLHF	TGCGCCAGCAGCTTGGAGAGCGGGTATAATTCACCCCTCCACTTT
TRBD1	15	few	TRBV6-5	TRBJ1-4	CASSFQGARAEKLFF	TGTGCCAGCAGTTTCCAGGGGGCTCGAGCTGAAAAACTGTTTTTT
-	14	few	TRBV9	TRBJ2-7	CASSARPDSYEQYF	TGTGCCAGCAGCGCCCGACCGGACTCCTACGAGCAGTACTTC
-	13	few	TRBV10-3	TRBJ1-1	CAISAPERTEAFF	TGTGCCATCAGTGCCCCGGAGCGCACTGAAGCTTTCTTT
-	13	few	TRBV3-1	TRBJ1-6	CASSQGGDSPLHF	TGTGCCAGCAGCCAGGGGGGTGATTCACCCCTCCACTTT
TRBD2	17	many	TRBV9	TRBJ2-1	CASSVGAWTSGSGEQFF	TGTGCCAGCAGCGTAGGCGCCTGGACTAGCGGGTCGGGTGAGCAGTTCTTC
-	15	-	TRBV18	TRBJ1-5	CASSPRAYSNQPQHF	TGTGCCAGCTCACCAAGGGCCTATAGCAATCAGCCCCAGCATTTT
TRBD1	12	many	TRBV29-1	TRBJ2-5	CSVPDRAETQYF	TGCAGCGTTCCGGACAGGGCGGAGACCCAGTACTTC
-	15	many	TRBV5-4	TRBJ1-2	CASSLVGASNYGYTF	TGTGCCAGCAGCTTGGTTGGGGCCTCTAACTATGGCTACACCTTC
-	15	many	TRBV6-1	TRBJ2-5	CASSVYLSELETQYF	TGTGCCAGCAGTGTATACCTTTCAGAGCTGGAGACCCAGTACTTC
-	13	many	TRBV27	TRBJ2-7	CASSPGLLYEQYF	TGTGCCAGCAGTCCCGGACTTCTCTACGAGCAGTACTTC
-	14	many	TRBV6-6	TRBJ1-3	CASSYGGSGNTIYF	TGTGCCAGCAGTTACGGCGGCTCTGGAAACACCATATATTTT
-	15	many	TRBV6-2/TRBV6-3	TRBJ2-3	CASSYGGRSTDTQYF	TGTGCCAGCAGTTACGGAGGCAGATCCACAGATACGCAGTATTTT
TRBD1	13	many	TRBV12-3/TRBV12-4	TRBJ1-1	CAIRGQMYTEAFF	TGTGCCATCCGGGGACAGATGTACACTGAAGCTTTCTTT
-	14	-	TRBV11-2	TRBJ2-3	CASSLSTSTDTQYF	TGTGCCAGCAGCTTAAGTACAAGCACAGATACGCAGTATTTT
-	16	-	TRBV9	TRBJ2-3	CASSVGTDWRIDTQYF	TGTGCCAGCAGCGTAGGTACGGACTGGCGCATAGATACGCAGTATTTT
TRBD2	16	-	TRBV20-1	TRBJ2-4	CSAKTSGRAGGYIQYF	TGCAGTGCGAAGACTAGCGGGAGGGCCGGTGGTTACATTCAGTACTTC
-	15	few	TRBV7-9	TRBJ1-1	CASSSAWTVNTEAFF	TGTGCCAGCAGCTCTGCTTGGACGGTGAACACTGAAGCTTTCTTT
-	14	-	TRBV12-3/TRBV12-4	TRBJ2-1	CASSLGRARNEQFF	TGTGCCAGCAGTTTAGGGAGGGCACGCAATGAGCAGTTCTTC
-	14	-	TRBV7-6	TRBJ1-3	CASSLAPFGNTIYF	TGTGCCAGCAGCTTAGCACCCTTTGGAAACACCATATATTTT
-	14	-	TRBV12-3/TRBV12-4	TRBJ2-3	CASSRRGRTDTQYF	TGTGCCAGCAGTCGCCGGGGGCGGACAGATACGCAGTATTTT
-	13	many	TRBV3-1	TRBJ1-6	CASSQDLGEPLHF	TGTGCCAGCAGCCAAGATCTCGGTGAACCCCTCCACTTT
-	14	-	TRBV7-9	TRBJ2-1	CASTLGLSAAEQFF	TGTGCCAGCACCCTAGGACTCAGTGCAGCCGAGCAGTTCTTC
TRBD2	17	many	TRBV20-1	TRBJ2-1	CSARVLTIAGELNEQFF	TGCAGTGCTAGAGTCCTTACTATAGCGGGAGAATTGAATGAGCAGTTCTTC
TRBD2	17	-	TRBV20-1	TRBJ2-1	CGALGLAGGSSYNEQFF	TGCGGTGCCTTGGGACTAGCGGGGGGGAGCTCCTACAATGAGCAGTTCTTC